This TCR beta chain was sequenced in a study of blood T cell repertoires in COVID-19. Study-level background: Sites in the United States, Italy and Spain provided acute and convalescent COVID-19 samples. Sample material is recorded as cDNA or gDNA derived from T cells, B-cell-depleted T cells, or PBMCs.

Source study methods: Counts of nucleated cells, estimated from reference gene primer amplification, were obtained. Profiled with immunoSEQ multiplex PCR; TCRdb holds only in-frame clones, not every one. The D gene and trimming were derived from the DNA, and the V and J assignments and clone size from that table. The table shows about 180,000 clones, with 90% to 95% occurring only once. V lost 0 bases to trimming and J lost 5 bases, with 10 bases between them. Germline lookup yields CDR1 MNHEY and CDR2 SVGAGI. This CDR3 comprises 14 residues. The source of this sequence is a man aged 45-65 years with acute or convalescent COVID-19. Sequencing used peripheral blood. The V call is TRBV6-5, the J call TRBJ1-1; D possibly corresponds to TRBD1 (5 bases). The CDR3 spells CASSYSGGETEAFF. The CDR3 DNA reads TGTGCCAGCAGTTACTCGGGGGGGGAGACTGAAGCTTTCTTT.